This T cell receptor (beta chain) is from a study of T cells in Graves' hyperthyroidism and ophthalmopathy. Study-wide results and caveats: Among clonotypes expanded in thyroid above 0.001, most were also found in blood.

These patients, aged 18 to 65, had recently diagnosed hyperthyroidism lasting under 2 months. Any patient presenting with uncontrolled infection, other autoimmune disease, pregnancy or lactation was left out. Every diagnosis used clinical symptoms, serum thyroxine and TRAb, thyroid ultrasound and orbital computed tomography. TCR beta CDR3 region amplification was performed from RNA transcripts. The primer set for the first-round RT-PCR of the TCR CDR3 was HTBI. TCRdb passed the multiplex PCR reads through MiXCR, listing each CDR3 protein once. The table shows some 740,000 distinct CDR3 sequences, with less than 15% occurring only once. With V trimmed by 3 bases and J by 1 base, 4 bases remained unmatched. The germline V gene has CDR1 SGHRS and CDR2 YFSETQ. The CDR3 has 16 residues. This clonotype was seen ten or more times. Its antigen is undetermined.

Sequenced input: blood. The chain recombines TRBV5-1 with TRBJ1-4; 9 bases map to TRBD1. The source of this sequence is a woman under 30 with Graves' hyperthyroidism. CDR3 in amino acids: CASSYGQGLTNEKLFF. The CDR3, as DNA: TGCGCCAGCAGCTACGGACAGGGGCTAACTAATGAAAAACTGTTTTTT.